These 9 T cell receptor beta chains were all obtained from the same sample, sequenced in a study of blood T cells in healthy people across ages. A second about 7 to 12 cycle PCR used barcoded and J-beta primers. A single record per CDR3 protein comes from TCRdb applying MiXCR to the 5' RACE reads. The sample shows 450,000 to 700,000 distinct CDR3 sequences, 27% of them seen only once. Material: blood. Every receptor here comes from a woman in her seventies in good health.

This clonotype appeared a few times. The V gene is TRBV28, the J gene TRBJ1-2; the D is unclear. Looked up from germline, CDR1 is MDHEN and CDR2 is SYDVKM. The CDR3 runs to 12 residues. The V and J ends lost 3 bases and 5 bases respectively, with 7 bases between them. CDR3 sequence: CASSLQYYGYTF. The CDR3 region has the DNA TGTGCCAGCAGTTTGCAGTATTATGGCTACACCTTC.

This rearrangement joins TRBV7-2 to TRBJ2-1; 10 nucleotides align to TRBD1. The germline V gene encodes CDR1 SGHTA and CDR2 FQGNSA. The CDR3 loop spans 15 amino acids. V lost 1 base to trimming and J lost 15 bases; unmatched junction nucleotides: 12. Here the CDR3 reads CASSLEGGTGESWFF. Written as DNA, the CDR3 is TGTGCCAGCAGCTTAGAGGGGGGGACAGGGGAATCGTGGTTCTTC.

This clonotype was counted only a few times. This chain uses TRBV4-3 with TRBJ2-3, with D hard to call. This CDR3 has 15 residues. V lost 0 bases and J 1 base, leaving 8 bases between the germline ends. The V gene's germline CDR1 is LGHNA and CDR2 YSLEER. The CDR3 bases are TGCGCCAGCAGCCAAGAGTGGGTCGGCACAGATACGCAGTATTTT. This gives the protein CASSQEWVGTDTQYF.

The chain links TRBV29-1 to TRBJ2-3; D perhaps matches TRBD2 (5 bases). Trimming took 2 bases from V and 0 from J, leaving 18 bases between them. Germline V gene data show CDR1 as SQVTM and CDR2 as ANQGSEA. This CDR3 contains 17 residues. The CDR3 reads CSVENRLGEPSTDTQYF. In DNA, the CDR3 is TGCAGCGTTGAAAACCGTTTGGGAGAACCTAGCACAGATACGCAGTATTTT.

The rearrangement joins TRBV20-1 to TRBJ1-2; possible D gene TRBD1, 5 bases. CDR3 length: 12 residues. Germline V gene lookup returns CDR1 DFQATT and CDR2 SNEGSKA (reference sequence). The ends were cut back, 3 bases at V and 5 bases at J, with 10 bases in the middle. CDR3 coding DNA: TGCAGTGCTAGGAAGACAGAGTATGGCTACACCTTC. The encoded protein is CSARKTEYGYTF.

This clonotype was observed at least ten times. This chain links TRBV5-1 with TRBJ2-5; TRBD2 matches at 8 bases. CDR3 length: 13 amino acids. Germline CDR1 is SGHRS and CDR2 is YFSETQ. With 0 bases clipped from V and 7 bases from J, the junction kept 2 bases outside the gene matches. The CDR3 here is CASSLEAGGTQYF. The CDR3 DNA reads as TGCGCCAGCAGCTTGGAGGCGGGGGGGACCCAGTACTTC.

The chain joins TRBV7-3 to TRBJ2-3, with a weak D call TRBD2 (5 bases). This CDR3 is built from 15 residues. The germline V gene encodes CDR1 SGHTA and CDR2 FQGTGA. Trimming took 2 bases from V and 0 from J, leaving 9 bases between them. Here the CDR3 DNA reads TGTGCCAGCAGCTTAGCGGGCCCTAGCACAGATACGCAGTATTTT. Amino acids: CASSLAGPSTDTQYF.

J is TRBJ1-1 and V is TRBV5-5; D might be TRBD1 (6 bases). V lost 2 bases to trimming and J lost 4 bases, with 15 bases between them. CDR1 and CDR2 from the germline V gene are SGHKS and YYEKEE (reference sequence). CDR3 length: 15 residues. DNA of the CDR3: TGTGCCAGCAGCTTAGGAGAACAGGGAGGCACTGAAGCTTTCTTT. This encodes CASSLGEQGGTEAFF.

V gene TRBV7-9 combines with J gene TRBJ1-1; D perhaps matches TRBD1 (5 bases). Germline V gene data show CDR1 as SEHNR and CDR2 as FQNEAQ (reference sequence). V gave up 0 bases and J gave up 5 bases, with 7 bases separating them. The CDR3 totals 13 residues. CDR3 sequence (DNA): TGTGCCAGCAGCTTAGCCAGGGAAACTGAAGCTTTCTTT. It specifies CASSLARETEAFF.